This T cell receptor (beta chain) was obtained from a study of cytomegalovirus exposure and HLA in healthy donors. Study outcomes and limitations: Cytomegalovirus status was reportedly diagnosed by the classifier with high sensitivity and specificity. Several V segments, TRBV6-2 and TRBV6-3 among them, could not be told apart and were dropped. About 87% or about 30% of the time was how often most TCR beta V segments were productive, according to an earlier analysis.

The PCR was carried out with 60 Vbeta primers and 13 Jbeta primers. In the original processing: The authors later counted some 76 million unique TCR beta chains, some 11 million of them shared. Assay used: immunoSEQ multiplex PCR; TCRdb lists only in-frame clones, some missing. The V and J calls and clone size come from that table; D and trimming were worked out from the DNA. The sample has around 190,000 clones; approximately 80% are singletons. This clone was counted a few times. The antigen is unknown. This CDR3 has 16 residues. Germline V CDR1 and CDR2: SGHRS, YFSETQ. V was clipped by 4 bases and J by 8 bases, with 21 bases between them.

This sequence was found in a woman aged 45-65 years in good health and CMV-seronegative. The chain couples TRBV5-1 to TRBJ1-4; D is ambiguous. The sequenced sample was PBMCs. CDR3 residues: CASSRAEVAGTEKLFF. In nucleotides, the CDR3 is TGCGCCAGCAGCAGGGCCGAAGTTGCGGGAACGGAAAAACTGTTTTTT.